The rows below give T cell receptor beta chains drawn from one sample of a study of T cells in Graves' hyperthyroidism and ophthalmopathy. TCRdb independently ran MiXCR on the multiplex PCR reads; one entry per CDR3 protein. The top ten clones hold roughly a sixth of a sample with approximately 710,000 distinct CDR3 sequences, around 16% of them seen once. Sequencing was done on a sample of blood. The receptors stem from a man aged 50 to 59 with Graves' hyperthyroidism. The CDR3 runs from the conserved cysteine through the conserved F or W. D genes are given only for firm matches. The size field is filled for only some rows; it gives once, few, many or a size class.

TRBD2 TRBJ2-1 few TRBV7-6 TGTGCCAGCAGCGGGGGACTAGCGGGAGGGCCGAGGTCCTACAATGAGCAGTTCTTC CASSGGLAGGPRSYNEQFF
TRBD2 TRBJ2-1 - TRBV6-2/TRBV6-3 TGTGCCAGCAGTCTCCCCGGGACTAGCGGGAACAATGAGCAGTTCTTC CASSLPGTSGNNEQFF
- TRBJ2-4 - TRBV4-3 TGCGCCAGCAAGCGGCGACTAGGGGTTGCGGACATTCAGTACTTC CASKRRLGVADIQYF
- TRBJ1-1 few TRBV5-4 TGTGCCAGCAGCTCAGGGACGAACACTGAAGCTTTCTTT CASSSGTNTEAFF
- TRBJ2-5 many TRBV5-1 TGCGCCAGCAGCTTGCGGTCCTCAGAGACCCAGTACTTC CASSLRSSETQYF
- TRBJ1-1 many TRBV29-1 TGCAGCGTTGACCCCTTGGAGAGGGAGGTGACTGAAGCTTTCTTT CSVDPLEREVTEAFF
- TRBJ1-2 - TRBV9 TGTGCCAGCAGCGGCACAGACGTCGATGGCTACACCTTC CASSGTDVDGYTF
TRBD2 TRBJ2-1 many TRBV12-3/TRBV12-4 TGTGCCAGCAATCGACTAGCGGGCCGCAATGAGCAGTTCTTC CASNRLAGRNEQFF
TRBD2 TRBJ2-7 many TRBV2 TGTGCCAGCAGTGATAGCGGGAGGGCCTGGTACGAGCAGTACTTC CASSDSGRAWYEQYF
- TRBJ1-1 many TRBV28 TGTGCCAGCAGTCCCTCTGACAGGTGGAACACTGAAGCTTTCTTT CASSPSDRWNTEAFF
- TRBJ2-7 many TRBV20-1 TGCAGTGCTAGACGGCCTGAAATCTACGAGCAGTACTTC CSARRPEIYEQYF
- TRBJ2-3 many TRBV9 TGTGCCAGCAGCCCGGTAGTAGCGGCGGCAGATACGCAGTATTTT CASSPVVAAADTQYF
TRBD1 TRBJ2-7 few TRBV20-1 TGCAGTGCTAGACCTCCTTGGGGGACAGGGGAAGGCGAGCAGTACTTC CSARPPWGTGEGEQYF
TRBD2 TRBJ2-1 few TRBV20-1 TGCAGTGCTAGAGATGGGGGCGGGAGGGCTTACAATGAGCAGTTCTTC CSARDGGGRAYNEQFF
- TRBJ2-7 - TRBV7-9 TGTGCCAGCAGCTTGGGACCAGTCCGCTCCTACGAGCAGTACTTC CASSLGPVRSYEQYF
TRBD2 TRBJ2-1 - TRBV11-2 TGTGCCAGCAGCCCATCTAGCGGGAGCCACTCCTACAATGAGCAGTTCTTC CASSPSSGSHSYNEQFF
TRBD2 TRBJ2-5 - TRBV14 TGTGCCAGCAGCCAAGAGAGGGGGCAGAACGGACTAGCGGTAATCGGGGGGGAGACCCAGTACTTC CASSQERGQNGLAVIGGETQYF
TRBD1 TRBJ2-3 - TRBV11-2 TGTGCCAGCAGCGACGTGGACAGGGGTATTTCGACAGATACGCAGTATTTT CASSDVDRGISTDTQYF
- TRBJ2-7 - TRBV6-5 TGTGCCAGCGGCTATATCTACGAGCAGTACTTC CASGYIYEQYF
TRBD2 TRBJ2-7 many TRBV20-1 TGCAGTGCTAGAGATACGGGAGGGACCTACGAGCAGTACTTC CSARDTGGTYEQYF
TRBD2 TRBJ2-6 many TRBV28 TGTGCCAGTACTAGCGGGGCCCTAGCCGGGGCCAACGTCCTGACTTTC CASTSGALAGANVLTF
TRBD2 TRBJ2-1 many TRBV12-3/TRBV12-4 TGTGCCAGCAGTTTGCCGACTAGCGCCTACTACAATGAGCAGTTCTTC CASSLPTSAYYNEQFF
TRBD1 TRBJ1-1 - TRBV28 TGTGCCGGCAGTTCTTACAGGGGTTCTGAAGCTTTCTTT CAGSSYRGSEAFF
- TRBJ2-5 many TRBV19 TGTGCCAGTAGTATGGGTGCCCTTCCCCAGTACTTC CASSMGALPQYF
- TRBJ2-5 - TRBV9 TGTGCCAGCAGCGCGAGCCCGTACCAAGAGACCCAGTACTTC CASSASPYQETQYF
- TRBJ1-2 few TRBV6-2/TRBV6-3 TGTGCCAGCAGTCAAACTCGGGGGATAAATGGCTACACCTTC CASSQTRGINGYTF
- TRBJ2-3 many TRBV12-3/TRBV12-4 TGTGCCAGCACCTGGCCAGGACCCACAGATACGCAGTATTTT CASTWPGPTDTQYF
- TRBJ1-5 few TRBV28 TGTGCCAGCAGGGTCGGGACACTCAATCAGCCCCAGCATTTT CASRVGTLNQPQHF
- TRBJ1-5 many TRBV2 TGTGCCAGCAGTGAGATCGAATTTTATAGCAATCAGCCCCAGCATTTT CASSEIEFYSNQPQHF
TRBD2 TRBJ2-1 many TRBV12-3/TRBV12-4 TGTGCCAGCCGATTGACTAGCGGGAGACTCAATGAGCAGTTCTTC CASRLTSGRLNEQFF
TRBD1 TRBJ2-7 few TRBV19 TGTGCCAGCCGGGACAGTCTCTCCGAGCAGTACTTC CASRDSLSEQYF
TRBD2 TRBJ2-2 once TRBV11-1 TGCGCCAGCAGCATGGGACTAGCGGAGAACACCGGGGAGCTGTTTTTT CASSMGLAENTGELFF
- TRBJ1-1 many TRBV30 TGTGCCTGGAGTACAACACTGAACACTGAAGCTTTCTTT CAWSTTLNTEAFF
- TRBJ2-5 many TRBV11-2 TGTGCCAGCAGCTACTTCACCTGGGGGGAGACCCAGTACTTC CASSYFTWGETQYF
- TRBJ2-5 many TRBV20-1 TGCAGTGCCCCCGACTATGCGGAGGCCTTAGGGGAGACCCAGTACTTC CSAPDYAEALGETQYF
- TRBJ2-7 many TRBV20-1 TGCAGTGCCGAGGCAGGGAGGACCTACGAGCAGTACTTC CSAEAGRTYEQYF
- TRBJ1-6 - TRBV12-3/TRBV12-4 TGTGCCAGCAGGTATCGAGCCGGGACTAATAATTCACCCCTCCACTTT CASRYRAGTNNSPLHF
TRBD1 TRBJ1-5 many TRBV30 TGTGCCTGGAGAGCAGGGGGCGGCAATCAGCCCCAGCATTTT CAWRAGGGNQPQHF
- TRBJ2-7 few TRBV7-9 TGTGCCAGCCAATCCGGGGGCAACTACGAGCAGTACTTC CASQSGGNYEQYF
- TRBJ2-2 few TRBV10-3 TGTGCCATCAGTACACGGATGGGGGAGCTGTTTTTT CAISTRMGELFF
TRBD2 TRBJ2-5 many TRBV7-3 TGTGCCAGCAGCTTAAACGATGGGACTAGCGGGAGGAGTAAGGAGACCCAGTACTTC CASSLNDGTSGRSKETQYF
- TRBJ2-7 many TRBV7-9 TGTGCCAGCAGCTCCCCACGTTGGTCCTACGAGCAGTACTTC CASSSPRWSYEQYF
- TRBJ2-5 few TRBV11-2 TGTGCCAGCAGCCAATTCCGACAGCAAGAGACCCAGTACTTC CASSQFRQQETQYF
- TRBJ2-3 many TRBV7-2 TGTGCCAGCAGCTTAGCAGTGGCAGATACGCAGTATTTT CASSLAVADTQYF
- TRBJ2-1 many TRBV28 TGTGCCAGCAGTTTAATCCAGGGAGGCGATGAGCAGTTCTTC CASSLIQGGDEQFF
TRBD2 TRBJ2-3 - TRBV20-1 TGCAGTACTACTGGACTAGCTGCAAGCACAGATACGCAGTATTTT CSTTGLAASTDTQYF
- TRBJ2-7 - TRBV4-3 TGCGCCAGCAGCCGTGAACAGGGCCGGGAGCAGTACTTC CASSREQGREQYF
- TRBJ2-1 - TRBV7-2 TGTGCCAGCAGCTTCCTTGGAGGACAGTACAATGAGCAGTTCTTC CASSFLGGQYNEQFF
TRBD1 TRBJ1-1 - TRBV20-1 TGCAGTGCTAGAGTTGCGGACAGGGGGAACACTGAAGCTTTCTTT CSARVADRGNTEAFF